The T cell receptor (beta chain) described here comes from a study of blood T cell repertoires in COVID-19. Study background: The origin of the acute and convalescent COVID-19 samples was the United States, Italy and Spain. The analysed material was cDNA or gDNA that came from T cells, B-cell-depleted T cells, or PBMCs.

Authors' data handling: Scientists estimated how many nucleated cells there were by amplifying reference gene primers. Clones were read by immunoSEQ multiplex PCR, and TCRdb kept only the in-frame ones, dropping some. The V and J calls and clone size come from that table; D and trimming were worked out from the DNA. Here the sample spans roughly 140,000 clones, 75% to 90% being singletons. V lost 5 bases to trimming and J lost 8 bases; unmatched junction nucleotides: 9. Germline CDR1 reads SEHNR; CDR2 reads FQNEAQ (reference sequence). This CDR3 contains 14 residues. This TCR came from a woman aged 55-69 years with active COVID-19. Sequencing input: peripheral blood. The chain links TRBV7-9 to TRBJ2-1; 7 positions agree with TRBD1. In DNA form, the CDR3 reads TGTGCCAGCAGCGTCCGGGACCAGGGGGATGAGCAGTTCTTC. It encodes CASSVRDQGDEQFF.